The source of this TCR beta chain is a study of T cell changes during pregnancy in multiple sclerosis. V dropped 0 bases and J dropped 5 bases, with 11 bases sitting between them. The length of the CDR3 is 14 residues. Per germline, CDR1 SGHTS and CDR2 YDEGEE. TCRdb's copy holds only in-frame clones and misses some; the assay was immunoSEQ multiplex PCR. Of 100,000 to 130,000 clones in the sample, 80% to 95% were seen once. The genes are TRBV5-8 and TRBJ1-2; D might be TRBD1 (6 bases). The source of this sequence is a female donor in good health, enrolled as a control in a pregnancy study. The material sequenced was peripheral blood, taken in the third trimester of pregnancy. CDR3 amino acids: CASSLVTGRYGYTF. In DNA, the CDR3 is TGTGCCAGCAGCTTGGTTACAGGGAGATATGGCTACACCTTC.